Presented here are 31 T cell receptor beta chains from one specimen sequenced in a study of T cells in pancreatic ductal adenocarcinoma. Produced via immunoSEQ multiplex PCR; TCRdb's table is partial and in-frame only. The table lists more than 15,000 clones, roughly 86% of them singletons. No neoadjuvant therapy was given to the selected pancreatic ductal adenocarcinoma patients before their surgery. The sequencing sample was made of PBMCs. Receptors were obtained from a human donor with pancreatic ductal adenocarcinoma.

The CDR3 sequence: CASSRPEGTQYF. The CDR3 DNA follows: TGTGCCAGCTCCCGCCCGGAGGGGACCCAGTACTTC. J is TRBJ2-5 and V is TRBV18; maybe TRBD2 (6 bases). In germline, CDR1 is KGHSH, CDR2 LQKENI. The germline V and J ends were trimmed by 6 bases and 7 bases, with 12 bases remaining between them. The CDR3 is made up of 12 amino acids.

The V gene is TRBV4-2, the J gene TRBJ2-2; 8 bases match TRBD1. CDR3 length: 16 residues. CDR1 is LGHNA, CDR2 YNFKEQ, per germline. V trimming: 2 bases; J trimming: 4 bases; junction bases outside the gene matches: 6. The CDR3 bases are TGTGCCAGCAGCCAATACAGGGGGTATTCCACCGGGGAGCTGTTTTTT. This codes for CASSQYRGYSTGELFF.

This sequence joins TRBV14 and TRBJ1-3, with a tentative D call TRBD1 (5 bases). Germline CDR1 reads SGHDN; CDR2 reads FVKESK. This CDR3 is 18 amino acids long. The ends were cut back, 4 bases at V and 0 bases at J, with 19 bases in the middle. This chain's CDR3 is CASSPGFWGLSSGNTIYF. The CDR3 DNA reads as TGTGCCAGCAGCCCCGGTTTCTGGGGCCTTAGCTCTGGAAACACCATATATTTT.

The gene calls are TRBV4-3 and TRBJ2-7, with D possibly TRBD2 on 6 matching bases. The CDR3 consists of 15 residues. Trimming took off 4 bases at V and 3 bases at J, with 16 bases between the two ends. CDR1 LGHNA and CDR2 YSLEER come from the germline V gene. The CDR3 is CASSPGGEIFYEQYF. In DNA form, the CDR3 reads TGCGCCAGCAGCCCCGGGGGAGAGATTTTCTACGAGCAGTACTTC.

This rearrangement joins TRBV15 to TRBJ2-1, with 10 nucleotides matching TRBD2. This CDR3 is 15 amino acids long. The J segment lost 6 bases and the V segment lost 3 bases, leaving 5 bases of the junction unmatched. Germline V gene data show CDR1 as LNHNV and CDR2 as YYDKDF (reference sequence). The CDR3 is CATSSKAGGLNEQFF. The CDR3 DNA is TGTGCCACCAGCAGTAAAGCGGGGGGGCTCAATGAGCAGTTCTTC.

The chain employs TRBV7-8 and TRBJ1-1; 8 bases are shared with TRBD1. Trimming removed 4 bases from V and 4 bases from J; junction bases left unmatched: 8. CDR1 SGHVS and CDR2 FQNEAQ come from the germline V gene. This CDR3 comprises 15 residues. The CDR3 spells CASSSLDRVGTEAFF. DNA for the CDR3: TGTGCCAGCAGCTCATTGGACAGGGTTGGCACTGAAGCTTTCTTT. The whole variable domain, remainder taken from reference TRBV7-8 and TRBJ1-1, is GAGVSQSPRYKVAKRGQDVALRCDPISGHVSLFWYQQALGQGPEFLTYFQNEAQLDKSGLPSDRFFAERPEGSVSTLKIQRTQQEDSAVYLCASSSLDRVGTEAFFGQGTRLTVV.

In DNA form, the CDR3 reads TGCAGCGTTGACAATCCAACGAGAGGGAGCGATGAAGCTTTCTTT. Protein sequence: CSVDNPTRGSDEAFF. The chain has TRBV29-1 and TRBJ1-1; D is undetermined. With 3 bases removed from V and 7 bases from J, the gap between germline ends came to 21 bases. The V gene's germline CDR1 is SQVTM and CDR2 ANQGSEA. The CDR3 length is 15 residues.

This clone occurred once. The CDR3 nucleotides read TGTGCCAGTAGTATAGGGACTAGCGGGGGAGGCACAGATACGCAGTATTTT. Residues: CASSIGTSGGGTDTQYF. V gene TRBV19 combines with J gene TRBJ2-3; 13 nucleotides align to TRBD2. The CDR3 spans 17 residues. Germline CDR1 reads LNHDA; CDR2 reads SQIVND (reference sequence). Germline trimming cut 1 base from V and 1 base from J; bases unmatched to any gene: 2.

The genes are TRBV10-3 and TRBJ2-3; possible D gene TRBD1, 6 bases. V was cut by 6 bases and J by 2 bases, with 12 bases left in between. Germline CDR1 is ENHRY and CDR2 is SYGVKD. This CDR3 has 14 residues. This CDR3 reads CAISGQKYTDTQYF. In nucleotides, the CDR3 is TGTGCCATCAGCGGACAGAAATACACAGATACGCAGTATTTT.

V and J are TRBV6-1 and TRBJ1-2; D unclear. The germline gives CDR1 MNHNS, CDR2 SASEGT. The CDR3 is 14 amino acids. The V gene lost 10 bases and the J gene lost 1 base, with 16 bases spanning the gap. The DNA for the CDR3 is TGTGCCACCATAACCGGTGTACGTAACTATGGCTACACCTTC. Protein sequence: CATITGVRNYGYTF.

The V and J genes are TRBV7-2 and TRBJ2-7, with D possibly matching TRBD1 (6 bases). The V end lost 6 bases, the J end lost 4 bases, and 13 bases lay between the germline ends. Germline V gene lookup returns CDR1 SGHTA and CDR2 FQGNSA. The CDR3 has 13 residues. DNA of the CDR3: TGTGCCAGCAGGCTAGGGGGTGGGTACGAGCAGTACTTC. It specifies CASRLGGGYEQYF.

The chain combines TRBV2 with TRBJ2-1; D is unclear. V was cut by 5 bases and J by 13 bases, with 15 bases left in between. CDR1 SNHLY and CDR2 FYNNEI come from the germline V gene. The CDR3 spans 12 residues. As DNA, the CDR3 is TGTGCCAGCAGTCAGTTCGCCCAACGCCAGTTCTTC. It yields the protein CASSQFAQRQFF.

This clone showed up just a few times. The rearrangement uses TRBV28 and TRBJ2-7; 12 bases align to TRBD1. The CDR3 length is 15 residues. Unmatched junction bases numbered 11, after V lost 8 bases and J lost 6 bases. Germline CDR1 and CDR2: MDHEN and SYDVKM. The CDR3 protein is CASEGPGTGGLEQYF. In nucleotides, the CDR3 is TGTGCCAGCGAGGGTCCCGGGACAGGGGGCCTCGAGCAGTACTTC.

The gene calls are TRBV6-1 and TRBJ2-1; 7 nucleotides align to TRBD1. Germline V gene sequence: CDR1 MNHNS, CDR2 SASEGT. The CDR3 extends over 15 amino acids. V dropped 6 bases and J dropped 5; count of bases not matched to a gene: 10. CDR3 sequence: CASRGNRGSDNEQFF. The CDR3 bases are TGTGCCAGCAGGGGAAACAGGGGTTCGGACAATGAGCAGTTCTTC.

The V and J genes are TRBV7-3 and TRBJ2-5, with D maybe TRBD2 (5 bases). The V gene lost 6 bases and the J gene lost 4 bases, with 15 bases spanning the gap. The germline V gene encodes CDR1 SGHTA and CDR2 FQGTGA. The CDR3 loop spans 14 amino acids. CDR3 region: CASSPGVAPETQYF. The CDR3 DNA reads TGTGCCAGCAGTCCCGGGGTAGCGCCAGAGACCCAGTACTTC.

This chain joins TRBV19 and TRBJ1-1; 9 bases align to TRBD1. The CDR3 loop spans 15 amino acids. V shed 7 bases and J 6 bases; nucleotides not matched to a gene: 12. The germline gives CDR1 LNHDA, CDR2 SQIVND (reference sequence). The CDR3 DNA follows: TGTGCCAGTATCCCCAGGGGACAGGGAACTTCTGAAGCTTTCTTT. Translation: CASIPRGQGTSEAFF.

This sequence joins TRBV11-3 and TRBJ1-2; 8 bases align to TRBD1. V shed 4 bases and J 8 bases; nucleotides not matched to a gene: 6. The CDR3 consists of 13 residues. CDR1 is SGHNT, CDR2 YENEEA, per germline. The CDR3 coding sequence is TGTGCCAGCAGCTCCGGTTACAGGGGGGGCTACACCTTC. Translated, it gives CASSSGYRGGYTF.

The V call is TRBV7-3, the J call TRBJ2-1, with a possible D match to TRBD1 (6 bases). Per the germline V gene, CDR1 is SGHTA and CDR2 is FQGTGA. This CDR3 region has 13 residues. Trimming removed 5 bases at V and 9 bases at J, with 14 bases between. The chain's CDR3 is CASSATGFTEQFF. CDR3 bases: TGTGCCAGCAGCGCTACAGGGTTTACTGAGCAGTTCTTC.

The rearrangement links TRBV18 to TRBJ2-7; 9 positions agree with TRBD1. Looked up from germline, CDR1 is KGHSH and CDR2 is LQKENI. The CDR3 is 19 residues long. J lost 2 bases, V lost 2 bases, and 16 bases had no gene match. The CDR3 spells CASSPISGTGRTITYEQYF. DNA for the CDR3: TGTGCCAGCTCACCAATCTCCGGGACAGGGCGCACGATAACCTACGAGCAGTACTTC.

The V gene is TRBV7-2, the J gene TRBJ2-2, with D perhaps TRBD1 (6 bases). The germline CDR1 and CDR2 sequences are SGHTA and FQGNSA. This CDR3 has 15 residues. With 5 bases removed from V and 9 bases from J, the gap between germline ends came to 19 bases. The DNA of the CDR3 is TGTGCCAGCAGCGTTGGGGGCAGGGACCACCGGGAGCTGTTTTTT. Residues: CASSVGGRDHRELFF.

The rearrangement uses TRBV6-6 and TRBJ2-7, with D maybe TRBD1 (6 bases). This CDR3 has 14 amino acids. The V and J ends lost 2 bases and 4 bases respectively, with 12 bases between them. CDR1 MNHNY and CDR2 SVGAGI come from the germline V gene (reference sequence). The CDR3 loop is CASSYGTSYYEQYF. In nucleotides, the CDR3 is TGTGCCAGCAGTTACGGGACATCTTATTACGAGCAGTACTTC.

The gene calls are TRBV18 and TRBJ1-3; 7 nucleotides align to TRBD1. The CDR3 spans 13 residues. The V and J ends lost 5 bases and 7 bases, in that order; junction bases with no gene match: 5. CDR1 and CDR2 (germline): KGHSH, LQKENI. Here the CDR3 DNA reads TGTGCCAGCTCATCGACAGGGAGGAACACCATATATTTT. Its protein product is CASSSTGRNTIYF.

The rearrangement uses TRBV7-3 and TRBJ2-3; D might be TRBD2 (7 bases). CDR1 and CDR2 from the germline V gene are SGHTA and FQGTGA. Trimming shortened V by 1 base and J by 6 bases, and 17 bases separated the two germline ends. The CDR3 has 16 amino acids. The CDR3 loop is CASSLSGGRSGDTQYF. CDR3 coding DNA: TGTGCCAGCAGCTTAAGCGGGGGCCGTTCGGGGGATACGCAGTATTTT.

This clone was detected once. The chain employs TRBV28 and TRBJ2-5; D not certain. Per germline, CDR1 MDHEN and CDR2 SYDVKM. V gave up 2 bases and J gave up 1 base, with 8 bases separating them. This CDR3 spans 14 amino acids. The CDR3, as DNA: TGTGCCAGCAGTTTAGGCGGCAGCCAAGAGACCCAGTACTTC. This codes for CASSLGGSQETQYF. The whole variable domain, remainder taken from reference TRBV28 and TRBJ2-5, is DVKVTQSSRYLVKRTGEKVFLECVQDMDHENMFWYRQDPGLGLRLIYFSYDVKMKEKGDIPEGYSVSREKKERFSLILESASTNQTSMYLCASSLGGSQETQYFGPGTRLLVL.

The J gene is TRBJ1-1, the V gene TRBV5-1, with 9 bases fitting TRBD1. Germline CDR1 is SGHRS and CDR2 is YFSETQ. The CDR3 sequence is 14 residues long. The junction had 4 bases not matched to a gene; V was cut back by 6 bases and J by 1 base. The CDR3 DNA reads TGCGCCAGCAACTCGGGACAGGGGAACACTGAAGCTTTCTTT. This gives the protein CASNSGQGNTEAFF.

The J gene is TRBJ1-5, the V gene TRBV6-6; D not resolved. The ends were cut back, 8 bases at V and 3 bases at J, with 8 bases in the middle. Germline V gene data show CDR1 as MNHNY and CDR2 as SVGAGI (reference sequence). The CDR3 extends over 12 amino acids. CDR3 loop: CASGGTNQPQHF. DNA of the CDR3: TGTGCCAGCGGCGGTACCAATCAGCCCCAGCATTTT.

The chain recombines TRBV5-1 with TRBJ2-4; TRBD2 might be the D (6 bases). From germline, CDR1 is SGHRS and CDR2 YFSETQ. V dropped 3 bases and J dropped 2 bases, with 15 bases sitting between them. This CDR3 region has 16 residues. The CDR3, as DNA: TGCGCCAGCAGCTCGGACGGAGGGCTGTCCAAAAACATTCAGTACTTC. It codes for CASSSDGGLSKNIQYF.

This sequence joins TRBV7-3 and TRBJ2-3, with 8 bases fitting TRBD2. J lost 3 bases, V lost 3 bases, and 5 bases had no gene match. The germline V gene has CDR1 SGHTA and CDR2 FQGTGA. There are 15 residues in the CDR3. CDR3 in amino acids: CASSFSGGRTDTQYF. The CDR3 DNA reads as TGTGCCAGCAGCTTTTCGGGGGGGCGGACAGATACGCAGTATTTT.

The chain combines TRBV7-3 with TRBJ1-1; D ambiguous. V lost 5 bases and J lost 1, with 11 bases in between. The CDR3 totals 14 residues. The germline V gene has CDR1 SGHTA and CDR2 FQGTGA. The CDR3 DNA sequence: TGTGCCAGCAGCCAATCGAACTCGAACACTGAAGCTTTCTTT. Its protein product is CASSQSNSNTEAFF.

The genes are TRBV5-1 and TRBJ2-7; 9 nucleotides line up with TRBD1. The CDR3 extends over 15 amino acids. Looked up from germline, CDR1 is SGHRS and CDR2 is YFSETQ. Trimming took 3 bases from V and 4 from J; bases not matched to a gene: 8. The CDR3 loop reads CASSSSTGGEYEQYF. The CDR3 nucleotides are TGCGCCAGCAGCTCCTCAACAGGGGGCGAGTACGAGCAGTACTTC.

In its sample, this clone was seen once. This rearrangement joins TRBV28 to TRBJ1-2; D is uncertain. Germline V gene lookup returns CDR1 MDHEN and CDR2 SYDVKM. This CDR3 region has 14 residues. Between the trimmed V and J ends, which lost 6 bases and 1 base, there was a span of 12 bases. The CDR3 DNA follows: TGTGCCAGCAGGGGTTTGGGCTTTAACTATGGCTACACCTTC. Translation gives CASRGLGFNYGYTF.